A single sample is the source of the 21 T cell receptor beta chains below, sequenced in a study of human T cells and chemical hapten exposure. TCRdb called the RACE reads again in MiXCR, with one record for every CDR3 protein. The repertoire includes 65,000 to 95,000 distinct CDR3 sequences, approximately 12% of them detected once, and roughly 3.6% sits in the top ten. Time point here: patch test 1, 2 weeks after DPC sensitization. Treatment of the sample: therapeutic diphenylcyclopropenone sensitization with weekly scalp DPC. The sequenced sample was whole blood, obtained in connection with sensitization to the hapten diphenylcyclopropenone (DPC). These receptors all stem from a woman aged 55-70 years with alopecia areata. Some clones in this sample may be carry-over from other donors' samples.

This clonotype was observed many times. The chain carries TRBV12-3 or TRBV12-4 and TRBJ1-1; D perhaps matches TRBD1 (5 bases). V shed 2 bases and J shed 7 bases, with 14 bases lying between them. The CDR3 spans 14 residues. Written as DNA, the CDR3 is TGTGCCAGCAGTTTACTAAGGGGAACGGGTGAAGCTTTCTTT. This sequence encodes CASSLLRGTGEAFF.

In this sample, this clonotype turned up many times. The chain uses TRBV11-2 and TRBJ1-3; D call uncertain. The CDR3 has 15 residues. Germline lookup yields CDR1 SGHAT and CDR2 FQNNGV. V was shortened by 5 bases and J by 0 bases, with 11 bases between the two germline ends. The CDR3 DNA follows: TGTGCCAGCAGCCCAGGACCGTTCTCTGGAAACACCATATATTTT. It translates to CASSPGPFSGNTIYF.

This clonotype was seen at least ten times. CDR3 in DNA: TGCAGTGCTAGAGATCCCCGGCAGACAGATACGCAGTATTTT. This gives the protein CSARDPRQTDTQYF. The chain links TRBV20-1 to TRBJ2-3, with D uncertain. Germline lookup yields CDR1 DFQATT and CDR2 SNEGSKA (reference sequence). The germline V and J ends were trimmed by 0 bases and 3 bases, with 10 bases remaining between them. The CDR3 runs to 14 residues.

The CDR3 region has the DNA TGTGCCAGCGGCAAGGACAGGGGGACTTCACCCCTCCACTTT. It yields the protein CASGKDRGTSPLHF. The chain joins TRBV2 to TRBJ1-6; 10 positions agree with TRBD1. Germline V gene sequence: CDR1 SNHLY, CDR2 FYNNEI. The CDR3 covers 14 residues. V shed 8 bases, J shed 9 bases, and the junction held 7 bases outside the gene matches.

This clonotype was recorded at least ten times. This chain uses TRBV9 with TRBJ1-2; a weak D match, TRBD1 (5 bases). The CDR3 sequence is 15 residues long. Trimming took 0 bases from V and 3 from J, leaving 12 bases between them. CDR1 and CDR2 from the germline V gene are SGDLS and YYNGEE. CDR3 nucleotide sequence: TGTGCCAGCAGCGTAGTTGAGGGACCGTACTATGGCTACACCTTC. Translated, it gives CASSVVEGPYYGYTF.

This chain uses TRBV5-1 with TRBJ1-6; 10 nucleotides line up with TRBD1. This CDR3 is built from 15 residues. Germline assignment: CDR1 SGHRS and CDR2 YFSETQ. V trimming: 3 bases; J trimming: 9 bases; junction bases outside the gene matches: 6. Here the CDR3 reads CASSSPGQGTSPLHF. The CDR3, as DNA: TGCGCCAGCAGCTCACCGGGACAGGGGACTTCACCCCTCCACTTT.

This clonotype was counted only a few times. The chain is built from TRBV12-3 or TRBV12-4 and TRBJ1-5; D is perhaps TRBD1 (5 bases). Trimming left V 4 bases short and J 3 bases short, with 22 bases between. The CDR3 covers 18 residues. CDR3: CASSSSGDSTVLNQPQHF. The CDR3 DNA reads as TGTGCCAGCAGTTCGAGTGGAGACAGCACAGTTCTCAATCAGCCCCAGCATTTT.

In this sample, this clonotype turned up many times. The chain joins TRBV11-3 to TRBJ2-1; 10 bases line up with TRBD1. Germline trimming cut 5 bases from V and 6 bases from J; bases unmatched to any gene: 4. This CDR3 is 14 amino acids long. Germline CDR1 is SGHNT and CDR2 is YENEEA. CDR3 bases: TGTGCCAGCAGCCCGGGACAGGGGTTCAATGAGCAGTTCTTC. It yields the protein CASSPGQGFNEQFF.

This chain links TRBV10-3 with TRBJ2-3; D is unresolved. The V and J ends lost 4 bases and 6 bases respectively, with 8 bases between them. Germline CDR1 reads ENHRY; CDR2 reads SYGVKD. This CDR3 comprises 12 residues. As DNA, the CDR3 is TGTGCCATCAGTGGGTCAGCTGATACGCAGTATTTT. This sequence encodes CAISGSADTQYF.

CDR3 loop: CSATPGASYEQYF. CDR3 DNA: TGCAGTGCCACACCAGGAGCCTCCTACGAGCAGTACTTC. This chain joins TRBV20-1 and TRBJ2-7; D gene uncertain. Germline CDR1 reads DFQATT; CDR2 reads SNEGSKA (reference sequence). The CDR3 is 13 amino acids. With 6 bases removed from V and 0 bases from J, the gap between germline ends came to 12 bases.

The chain has TRBV11-2 and TRBJ2-2, with D possibly being TRBD1 (6 bases). CDR3 size: 15 residues. Germline assignment: CDR1 SGHAT and CDR2 FQNNGV. The ends were cut back, 7 bases at V and 6 bases at J, with 18 bases in the middle. This CDR3 reads CASTSDLGQSGELFF. As DNA, the CDR3 is TGTGCCAGCACCTCCGATCTCGGACAGTCCGGGGAGCTGTTTTTT. The complete variable domain, with remaining parts taken from reference TRBV11-2 and TRBJ2-2, reads EAGVAQSPRYKIIEKRQSVAFWCNPISGHATLYWYQQILGQGPKLLIQFQNNGVVDDSQLPKDRFSAERLKGVDSTLKIQPAKLEDSAVYLCASTSDLGQSGELFFGEGSRLTVL.

This clonotype was recorded only once. This chain joins TRBV4-2 and TRBJ2-3, with D unclear. Germline V lookup: CDR1 LGHNA, CDR2 YNFKEQ. The CDR3 spans 14 residues. The V and J ends lost 0 bases and 0 bases respectively, with 4 bases between them. The CDR3: CASSQEISTDTQYF. CDR3 bases: TGTGCCAGCAGCCAAGAGATAAGCACAGATACGCAGTATTTT.

This clonotype was picked up a small number of times. The V call is TRBV6-1, the J call TRBJ1-4, with D tentatively TRBD1 (5 bases). The V end lost 11 bases, the J end lost 6 bases, and 16 bases lay between the germline ends. The CDR3 extends over 13 amino acids. Germline lookup yields CDR1 MNHNS and CDR2 SASEGT. In DNA form, the CDR3 reads TGTGCCCGCGCTCGGGGCGCGGATGAAAAACTGTTTTTT. Translation: CARARGADEKLFF.

This clonotype has a handful of counts. This sequence joins TRBV3-1 and TRBJ2-2; TRBD2 matches 7 bases. Unmatched junction bases numbered 2, after V lost 4 bases and J lost 6 bases. CDR3 length: 13 amino acids. The germline gives CDR1 LGHDT, CDR2 YNNKEL (reference sequence). This CDR3 is CASSLGGAGELFF. As DNA, the CDR3 is TGTGCCAGCAGCCTTGGGGGGGCCGGGGAGCTGTTTTTT.

This rearrangement joins TRBV19 to TRBJ1-2, with D perhaps TRBD1 (5 bases). Germline loops: CDR1 LNHDA, CDR2 SQIVND (reference sequence). This CDR3 region has 14 residues. Trimming shortened V by 6 bases and J by 1 base, and 12 bases separated the two germline ends. As DNA, the CDR3 is TGTGCCAGTAGCCCACAGGACATTAACTATGGCTACACCTTC. Amino acid sequence: CASSPQDINYGYTF.

Many counts were recorded for this clonotype. The rearrangement uses TRBV30 and TRBJ2-3; D call uncertain. Germline lookup yields CDR1 GTSNPN and CDR2 SVGIG (reference sequence). The CDR3 is 14 residues long. The germline V and J ends were trimmed by 2 bases and 4 bases, with 13 bases remaining between them. This CDR3 reads CAWSNSLDADTQYF. In DNA, the CDR3 is TGTGCCTGGAGTAATAGTCTGGACGCAGATACGCAGTATTTT.

This clonotype was detected a few times. This chain connects TRBV3-1 to TRBJ2-2; D perhaps matches TRBD1 (6 bases). This CDR3 is built from 17 residues. The V gene's germline CDR1 is LGHDT and CDR2 YNNKEL (reference sequence). V was cut by 2 bases and J by 1 base, with 14 bases left in between. The DNA for the CDR3 is TGTGCCAGCAGCCAAACGGGACATCCCCAGAACACCGGGGAGCTGTTTTTT. Translation gives CASSQTGHPQNTGELFF.

This clonotype has at least ten counts. The rearrangement links TRBV7-8 to TRBJ2-3; 9 positions match TRBD1. The CDR3 runs 16 residues. V trimming: 5 bases; J trimming: 2 bases; junction bases outside the gene matches: 8. Germline CDR1 SGHVS, CDR2 FQNEAQ. CDR3 nucleotides: TGTGCCAGCAGCCAGAAACAGGGGGCCCTCACAGATACGCAGTATTTT. Translation: CASSQKQGALTDTQYF.

The J gene is TRBJ2-2, the V gene TRBV27, with D perhaps matching TRBD2 (6 bases). Per germline, CDR1 MNHEY and CDR2 SMNVEV (reference sequence). CDR3 size: 14 residues. V shed 3 bases and J shed 4 bases, with 9 bases lying between them. The CDR3 sequence: CASSFGGGTGELFF. In DNA form, the CDR3 reads TGTGCCAGCAGTTTCGGGGGAGGCACCGGGGAGCTGTTTTTT.

This clonotype was seen at least ten times. For the CDR3, the DNA is TGTGCCAGCAGCCAAGACAGGCTCCGAGGGGACCAGTACTTC. Amino acid sequence: CASSQDRLRGDQYF. This chain connects TRBV3-1 to TRBJ2-5, with D perhaps TRBD1 or TRBD2 (5 bases each). The V and J ends lost 0 bases and 10 bases respectively, with 15 bases between them. The CDR3 has 14 residues. Germline assignment: CDR1 LGHDT and CDR2 YNNKEL (reference sequence).

This clonotype has a handful of counts. The chain carries TRBV9 and TRBJ1-2; possible D gene TRBD1, 5 bases. The germline V and J ends were trimmed by 4 bases and 6 bases, with 13 bases remaining between them. This CDR3 is built from 13 residues. Germline loops: CDR1 SGDLS, CDR2 YYNGEE. CDR3 loop: CASSRGGVDGYTF. CDR3 bases: TGTGCCAGCAGCCGTGGGGGAGTCGATGGCTACACCTTC. The complete variable domain, with remaining parts taken from reference TRBV9 and TRBJ1-2, reads DSGVTQTPKHLITATGQRVTLRCSPRSGDLSVYWYQQSLDQGLQFLIQYYNGEERAKGNILERFSAQQFPDLHSELNLSSLELGDSALYFCASSRGGVDGYTFGSGTRLTVV.